The 21 T cell receptor beta chains in this list originate from one sample, sequenced in a study of T cell responses to AZD1222 COVID-19 vaccine. Sequencing used immunoSEQ multiplex PCR; TCRdb keeps in-frame clones, though not all of them. Of over 75,000 clones in the sample, approximately 90% were seen once. The input for sequencing was peripheral blood, taken on day 0 of AZD1222 vaccination. The receptors here all came from an adult in good health.

This rearrangement joins TRBV5-1 to TRBJ2-3; D is uncertain. Looked up from germline, CDR1 is SGHRS and CDR2 is YFSETQ. The ends were cut back, 4 bases at V and 6 bases at J, with 15 bases in the middle. This CDR3 has 14 amino acids. This CDR3 is CASSTASLRDTQYF. CDR3 in DNA: TGCGCCAGCAGCACTGCCTCCCTGCGGGATACGCAGTATTTT. Supplemented by reference TRBV5-1 and TRBJ2-3, the full variable domain reads KAGVTQTPRYLIKTRGQQVTLSCSPISGHRSVSWYQQTPGQGLQFLFEYFSETQRNKGNFPGRFSGRQFSNSRSEMNVSTLELGDSALYLCASSTASLRDTQYFGPGTRLTVL.

This sequence joins TRBV7-2 and TRBJ2-7, with TRBD1 matching 7 bases. This CDR3 is built from 14 residues. Germline-derived CDR1 and CDR2 are SGHTA and FQGNSA. V gave up 4 bases and J gave up 2 bases; unmatched junction bases: 5. CDR3 bases: TGTGCCAGCAGCTCGGGGACAGTAGCCTACGAGCAGTACTTC. The encoded protein is CASSSGTVAYEQYF. Full variable domain (missing parts from reference TRBV7-2 and TRBJ2-7): GAGVSQSPSNKVTEKGKDVELRCDPISGHTALYWYRQSLGQGLEFLIYFQGNSAPDKSGLPSDRFSAERTGGSVSTLTIQRTQQEDSAVYLCASSSGTVAYEQYFGPGTRLTVT.

The J gene is TRBJ1-1, the V gene TRBV7-9; D is unresolved. Looked up from germline, CDR1 is SEHNR and CDR2 is FQNEAQ (reference sequence). The CDR3 totals 15 residues. V lost 2 bases to trimming and J lost 6 bases, with 16 bases between them. CDR3 in amino acids: CASSLSSRDRAEAFF. For the CDR3, the DNA is TGTGCCAGCAGCTTATCGTCGAGGGATCGCGCTGAAGCTTTCTTT.

The V call is TRBV5-1, the J call TRBJ2-5; D is ambiguous. Germline V gene lookup returns CDR1 SGHRS and CDR2 YFSETQ. The CDR3 loop spans 13 amino acids. Trimming cost V 1 base and J 3 bases, with 7 bases left between them. CDR3: CASSLSGEETQYF. The CDR3 DNA is TGCGCCAGCAGCTTGTCTGGCGAAGAGACCCAGTACTTC.

The genes are TRBV5-4 and TRBJ2-5; 9 nucleotides match TRBD2. The CDR3 covers 14 residues. CDR1 and CDR2 from the germline V gene are SGHNT and YYREEE (reference sequence). Trimming took 1 base from V and 5 from J; bases not matched to a gene: 3. CDR3 protein: CASSLKAGGETQYF. In DNA, the CDR3 is TGTGCCAGCAGCTTGAAAGCGGGAGGCGAGACCCAGTACTTC.

This clone was seen more than once but under ten times. This chain joins TRBV5-4 and TRBJ2-1; D unclear. The V and J ends lost 2 bases and 0 bases respectively, with 6 bases between them. Germline V gene sequence: CDR1 SGHNT, CDR2 YYREEE (reference sequence). The CDR3 contains 14 residues. Here the CDR3 reads CASSFSPSYNEQFF. The CDR3 DNA is TGTGCCAGCAGCTTCAGTCCCTCCTACAATGAGCAGTTCTTC.

This clone was seen just once. The chain joins TRBV7-2 to TRBJ2-1; D gene uncertain. CDR1 is SGHTA, CDR2 FQGNSA, per germline. The CDR3 has 14 amino acids. Trimming removed 5 bases at V and 10 bases at J, with 18 bases between. CDR3 residues: CASSPDWAGSEQFF. In nucleotides, the CDR3 is TGTGCCAGCAGCCCAGACTGGGCTGGTTCGGAGCAGTTCTTC. Drawing the rest from reference TRBV7-2 and TRBJ2-1, the complete variable domain is GAGVSQSPSNKVTEKGKDVELRCDPISGHTALYWYRQSLGQGLEFLIYFQGNSAPDKSGLPSDRFSAERTGGSVSTLTIQRTQQEDSAVYLCASSPDWAGSEQFFGPGTRLTVL.

This clone was counted a single time. The chain has TRBV7-9 and TRBJ2-7; 8 nucleotides line up with TRBD1. CDR3 length: 15 amino acids. V lost 1 base and J lost 2; bases outside the gene matches: 4. The germline gives CDR1 SEHNR, CDR2 FQNEAQ (reference sequence). The CDR3 DNA is TGTGCCAGCAGCTTAGGACAGGGGATGGCCTACGAGCAGTACTTC. Residues: CASSLGQGMAYEQYF. Filled out from reference TRBV7-9 and TRBJ2-7, the complete variable domain reads DTGVSQNPRHKITKRGQNVTFRCDPISEHNRLYWYRQTLGQGPEFLTYFQNEAQLEKSRLLSDRFSAERPKGSFSTLEIQRTEQGDSAMYLCASSLGQGMAYEQYFGPGTRLTVT.

The chain carries TRBV10-3 and TRBJ1-2; D might be TRBD1 (6 bases). The CDR3 loop spans 13 amino acids. V was trimmed by 11 bases and J by 4 bases, leaving 17 bases between them. The germline V gene encodes CDR1 ENHRY and CDR2 SYGVKD. The CDR3 bases are TGTGCCCCCCCGAGGCGGGACACCTATGGCTACACCTTC. Translated, it gives CAPPRRDTYGYTF.

CDR3 DNA sequence: TGTGCCAGCAGCCAAGCAACGACAATATCATCCCGGGAGCTGTTTTTT. Amino acids: CASSQATTISSRELFF. The chain has TRBV4-2 and TRBJ2-2, with D unresolved. The germline V and J ends were trimmed by 1 base and 9 bases, with 18 bases remaining between them. This CDR3 spans 16 amino acids. Germline loops: CDR1 LGHNA, CDR2 YNFKEQ.

This clone occurred a few times. The J gene is TRBJ2-2, the V gene TRBV30, with D possibly matching TRBD1 (7 bases). Germline V gene data show CDR1 as GTSNPN and CDR2 as SVGIG (reference sequence). The CDR3 loop spans 13 amino acids. Trimming left V 8 bases short and J 2 bases short, with 12 bases between. The CDR3 region has the DNA TGTGCCGCGGGACAGCCCAACACCGGGGAGCTGTTTTTT. Residues: CAAGQPNTGELFF.

The chain joins TRBV2 to TRBJ1-4; no definite D call. The V gene's germline CDR1 is SNHLY and CDR2 FYNNEI. The V and J ends lost 7 bases and 6 bases respectively, with 6 bases between them. This CDR3 is 11 amino acids long. Written as DNA, the CDR3 is TGTGCCAGCAAGGCGGATGAAAAACTGTTTTTT. Its protein is CASKADEKLFF.

This chain joins TRBV6-5 and TRBJ1-5; D call uncertain. This CDR3 has 13 amino acids. Germline CDR1 reads MNHEY; CDR2 reads SVGAGI. The germline V and J ends were trimmed by 7 bases and 4 bases, with 11 bases remaining between them. CDR3 nucleotide sequence: TGTGCCAGCACCCTAGAGTTAAATCAGCCCCAGCATTTT. Translating gives CASTLELNQPQHF.

This chain connects TRBV30 to TRBJ2-7; the D is unclear. In germline, CDR1 is GTSNPN, CDR2 SVGIG (reference sequence). CDR3 length equals 14 residues. The V gene lost 3 bases and the J gene lost 2 bases, with 14 bases spanning the gap. CDR3 amino acids: CAWSRGLGTYEQYF. The DNA for the CDR3 is TGTGCCTGGAGCCGTGGGCTAGGGACCTACGAGCAGTACTTC. Using reference TRBV30 and TRBJ2-7 for the parts outside the CDR3, the full variable domain is SQTIHQWPATLVQPVGSPLSLECTVEGTSNPNLYWYRQAAGRGLQLLFYSVGIGQISSEVPQNLSASRPQDRQFILSSKKLLLSDSGFYLCAWSRGLGTYEQYFGPGTRLTVT.

The chain recombines TRBV11-1 with TRBJ2-3; D is uncertain. V dropped 5 bases and J dropped 1 base, with 16 bases sitting between them. Per germline, CDR1 SGHAT and CDR2 FQDESV (reference sequence). The CDR3 runs 16 residues. The CDR3 region has the DNA TGTGCCAGCAGCGCACCGGAGTCGGGTGGCACAGATACGCAGTATTTT. Its translation: CASSAPESGGTDTQYF.

V usage is TRBV19 and J usage is TRBJ2-6; D is unresolved. With 2 bases removed from V and 0 bases from J, the gap between germline ends came to 8 bases. The germline V gene has CDR1 LNHDA and CDR2 SQIVND (reference sequence). The CDR3 is 16 amino acids. CDR3 loop: CASSIRLHSGANVLTF. CDR3 in DNA: TGTGCCAGTAGTATACGACTGCACTCTGGGGCCAACGTCCTGACTTTC. The full variable domain, with the rest looked up from reference TRBV19 and TRBJ2-6, is DGGITQSPKYLFRKEGQNVTLSCEQNLNHDAMYWYRQDPGQGLRLIYYSQIVNDFQKGDIAEGYSVSREKKESFPLTVTSAQKNPTAFYLCASSIRLHSGANVLTFGAGSRLTVL.

The chain links TRBV6-2 or TRBV6-3 to TRBJ2-7; D may be TRBD1 (5 bases). This CDR3 is 14 amino acids long. Looked up from germline, CDR1 is MNHEY and CDR2 is SVGEGT. Between the trimmed V and J ends, which lost 2 bases and 2 bases, there was a span of 10 bases. The CDR3 loop reads CASSYVAGPYEQYF. CDR3 nucleotide sequence: TGTGCCAGCAGTTACGTCGCAGGGCCCTACGAGCAGTACTTC.

The J gene is TRBJ2-7, the V gene TRBV29-1; TRBD1 matches 11 bases. CDR1 is SQVTM, CDR2 ANQGSEA, per germline. The CDR3 extends over 17 amino acids. V shed 6 bases, J shed 2 bases, and the junction held 15 bases outside the gene matches. CDR3 region: CSVASRTGGFSAYEQYF. The CDR3, as DNA: TGCAGCGTCGCATCCCGGACAGGGGGCTTCTCCGCCTACGAGCAGTACTTC.

The rearrangement links TRBV6-5 to TRBJ1-3; 7 bases are shared with TRBD1. CDR1 MNHEY and CDR2 SVGAGI come from the germline V gene. The V gene end was trimmed by 4 bases and the J gene end by 4 bases; junction bases not matched to a gene: 7. CDR3 size: 15 residues. The CDR3 DNA reads TGTGCCAGCAGTTCTTTCACAGGGGTCGGAAACACCATATATTTT. Translated: CASSSFTGVGNTIYF.

This clone was seen more than once but under ten times. The V call is TRBV4-2, the J call TRBJ1-6; D is perhaps TRBD1 (6 bases). Trimming removed 4 bases from V and 5 bases from J, with 12 bases in between. Per the germline V gene, CDR1 is LGHNA and CDR2 is YNFKEQ. This CDR3 is built from 15 residues. CDR3 in amino acids: CASSPDRRDNSPLHF. The CDR3 DNA sequence: TGTGCCAGCAGCCCCGACAGGAGAGATAATTCACCCCTCCACTTT.

The rearrangement uses TRBV12-3 or TRBV12-4 and TRBJ1-1; D is unresolved. The length of the CDR3 is 13 residues. V lost 6 bases and J lost 11, with 19 bases in between. The CDR3 is CASSPAVGEGAFF. CDR3 in DNA: TGTGCCAGCAGCCCCGCCGTGGGAGAAGGGGCTTTCTTT.